Presented here are 7 T cell receptor beta chains from one specimen sequenced in a study of T cell responses to AZD1222 COVID-19 vaccine. Only in-frame clones appear in the TCRdb table, and some are missing; sequencing was by immunoSEQ multiplex PCR. The sample carries roughly 180,000 clones, 94% recorded once. The input for sequencing was peripheral blood, taken on day 0 of AZD1222 vaccination. Receptors originate from an adult in good health.

In this sample, this clone turned up once. This chain uses TRBV27 with TRBJ1-4; the D gene is possibly TRBD1 (5 bases). Trimming shortened V by 4 bases and J by 4 bases, and 10 bases separated the two germline ends. The germline V gene has CDR1 MNHEY and CDR2 SMNVEV (reference sequence). The CDR3 consists of 14 residues. The CDR3 protein is CASSSQGLNEKLFF. The CDR3 coding sequence is TGTGCCAGCAGTTCCCAGGGCCTTAATGAAAAACTGTTTTTT.

The rearrangement joins TRBV28 to TRBJ1-6; TRBD1 matches at 8 bases. This CDR3 region has 15 residues. CDR1 and CDR2 from the germline V gene are MDHEN and SYDVKM. V was pared by 6 bases and J by 7 bases, with 8 bases of the junction left unmatched. The CDR3 reads CASSTGDRFNSPLHF. The CDR3 DNA reads TGTGCCAGCAGCACGGGGGACAGGTTCAATTCACCCCTCCACTTT.

The V and J genes are TRBV7-8 and TRBJ1-2; 7 bases fit TRBD1. From germline, CDR1 is SGHVS and CDR2 FQNEAQ. The CDR3 sequence is 14 residues long. V trimming: 5 bases; J trimming: 0 bases; junction bases outside the gene matches: 3. CDR3 sequence (DNA): TGTGCCAGCAGCCACAGGGGACCTAACTATGGCTACACCTTC. Translated: CASSHRGPNYGYTF.

V is TRBV19 and J is TRBJ1-1; no reliable D call. Between the trimmed V and J ends, which lost 5 bases and 5 bases, there was a span of 9 bases. Germline-derived CDR1 and CDR2 are LNHDA and SQIVND (reference sequence). This CDR3 has 12 residues. The CDR3 DNA sequence: TGTGCCAGTAGTGCGGGAGGTACTGAAGCTTTCTTT. Translating it yields CASSAGGTEAFF.

The rearrangement links TRBV28 to TRBJ2-3; the D gene could be TRBD1 or TRBD2 (5 bases each). CDR3 length: 15 residues. Looked up from germline, CDR1 is MDHEN and CDR2 is SYDVKM. The V end was cut by 8 bases, the J end by 4 bases, with 19 bases between. The CDR3 is CASGGPTEAPDTQYF. DNA for the CDR3: TGTGCCAGCGGGGGTCCTACGGAGGCTCCAGATACGCAGTATTTT.

J is TRBJ1-6 and V is TRBV27, with a weak D call TRBD1 (5 bases). The CDR3 totals 16 residues. CDR1 and CDR2 (germline): MNHEY, SMNVEV (reference sequence). Between the trimmed V and J ends, which lost 7 bases and 5 bases, there was a span of 18 bases. The CDR3 is CASTPVGTRDNSPLHF. CDR3 DNA: TGTGCCAGCACCCCCGTAGGGACTAGGGATAATTCACCCCTCCACTTT.

V is TRBV5-4 and J is TRBJ2-2; D ambiguous. Germline V gives CDR1 SGHNT, CDR2 YYREEE (reference sequence). There are 13 residues in the CDR3. The V gene lost 4 bases and the J gene lost 5 bases, with 9 bases spanning the gap. CDR3 protein: CASSLVGTGELFF. CDR3 bases: TGTGCCAGCAGCCTGGTCGGAACCGGGGAGCTGTTTTTT.